The 30 T cell receptor beta chains in this list originate from one sample, sequenced in a study of blood T cell repertoires in COVID-19. The protocol was immunoSEQ multiplex PCR, while the TCRdb copy is restricted to in-frame clones and leaves out a portion. The sample consists of over 150,000 clones, around 90% of them appearing once. The sequenced material came from PBMCs or T cells enriched from blood (not recorded which). The receptors shown here come from a woman aged 25 to 39 who had recovered from COVID-19.

The chain links TRBV12-2 to TRBJ1-4; the D segment call TRBD1 is taken from the table without a DNA check. TRBV12-2 has pseudogene status. CDR3 length equals 14 residues. The CDR3 nucleotides are TGTGCAAGTCGCTTAGCTTGCCTCGTTCTTGGCCTGTTTTTT. This gives the protein CASRLACLVLGLFF.

This sequence joins TRBV12-3 or TRBV12-4 and TRBJ2-3; no reliable D call. The V and J ends lost 3 bases and 3 bases respectively, with 4 bases between them. This CDR3 is 12 amino acids long. CDR3 sequence reads: CASSFPTDTQYF. DNA for the CDR3: TGTGCCAGCAGTTTTCCGACAGATACGCAGTATTTT.

This chain uses TRBV9 with TRBJ2-1; 11 bases fit TRBD2. The CDR3 length is 18 residues. CDR1 and CDR2 (germline): SGDLS, YYNGEE. V shed 4 bases and J 2 bases; nucleotides not matched to a gene: 11. Written as DNA, the CDR3 is TGTGCCAGCAGCTTTGGTAGCGGGGGGGCCGAGGCCTACAATGAGCAGTTCTTC. Protein sequence: CASSFGSGGAEAYNEQFF.

This chain links TRBV6-2 or TRBV6-3 with TRBJ1-6, with D perhaps matching TRBD1 (5 bases). V was clipped by 2 bases and J by 9 bases, with 11 bases between them. The V gene's germline CDR1 is MNHEY and CDR2 SVGEGT. This CDR3 is built from 14 residues. CDR3 loop: CASSYGAYFSPLHF. CDR3 nucleotide sequence: TGTGCCAGCAGTTACGGGGCATACTTTTCACCCCTCCACTTT.

This clone has a handful of counts. Other nucleotide sequences from this sample produce the same CDR3. V usage is TRBV30 and J usage is TRBJ2-7; TRBD2 matches at 8 bases. V was pared by 0 bases and J by 6 bases, with 4 bases of the junction left unmatched. Per germline, CDR1 GTSNPN and CDR2 SVGIG (reference sequence). The CDR3 is made up of 13 amino acids. This CDR3 is CAWSVSGSSEQYF. The DNA of the CDR3 is TGTGCCTGGAGTGTCAGCGGGAGTAGCGAGCAGTACTTC. Together with reference TRBV30 and TRBJ2-7, the CDR3 gives the full variable domain: SQTIHQWPATLVQPVGSPLSLECTVEGTSNPNLYWYRQAAGRGLQLLFYSVGIGQISSEVPQNLSASRPQDRQFILSSKKLLLSDSGFYLCAWSVSGSSEQYFGPGTRLTVT.

The J gene is TRBJ1-1, the V gene TRBV18; 9 nucleotides match TRBD1. Germline V gene sequence: CDR1 KGHSH, CDR2 LQKENI. Trimming took 4 bases from V and 0 from J; bases not matched to a gene: 6. The CDR3 sequence is 16 residues long. The CDR3 here is CASSLRTGELNTEAFF. The DNA for the CDR3 is TGTGCCAGCTCACTAAGGACAGGGGAGTTGAACACTGAAGCTTTCTTT.

The gene calls are TRBV7-8 and TRBJ2-3; unclear D gene. This CDR3 contains 15 residues. Germline V lookup: CDR1 SGHVS, CDR2 FQNEAQ. V was pared by 2 bases and J by 0 bases, with 9 bases between. CDR3 protein: CASSLLRGSTDTQYF. CDR3 nucleotide sequence: TGTGCCAGCAGCTTATTGAGAGGCAGCACAGATACGCAGTATTTT.

The chain employs TRBV7-2 and TRBJ1-4; perhaps TRBD1 as D (6 bases). V lost 5 bases and J 3 bases, leaving 10 bases between the germline ends. Germline V lookup: CDR1 SGHTA, CDR2 FQGNSA. The CDR3 length is 14 residues. In nucleotides, the CDR3 is TGTGCCAGCAGCCAAGGGGGTGCTAATGAAAAACTGTTTTTT. Translating gives CASSQGGANEKLFF.

The rearrangement joins TRBV18 to TRBJ2-5, with 8 nucleotides matching TRBD2. The CDR3 runs to 16 residues. V shed 2 bases and J 6 bases; nucleotides not matched to a gene: 11. The germline V gene has CDR1 KGHSH and CDR2 LQKENI. CDR3 amino acids: CASSPTLDSGAQTQYF. For the CDR3, the DNA is TGTGCCAGCTCACCAACTTTGGATAGCGGGGCCCAGACCCAGTACTTC.

This clone was recorded only once. J is TRBJ1-2 and V is TRBV7-8; 9 nucleotides match TRBD1. The germline V gene has CDR1 SGHVS and CDR2 FQNEAQ. V gave up 5 bases and J gave up 6 bases; unmatched junction bases: 10. CDR3 length equals 15 residues. CDR3 loop: CASSPGPTGGNGYTF. The CDR3 DNA follows: TGTGCCAGCAGCCCGGGGCCGACAGGGGGTAATGGCTACACCTTC.

The V and J genes are TRBV4-2 and TRBJ2-7, with TRBD2 matching 7 bases. This CDR3 is 15 amino acids long. Germline trimming cut 0 bases from V and 3 bases from J; bases unmatched to any gene: 5. From germline, CDR1 is LGHNA and CDR2 YNFKEQ. Here the CDR3 DNA reads TGTGCCAGCAGCCAAGACAGGCGGGAGATCTACGAGCAGTACTTC. Translating gives CASSQDRREIYEQYF.

The chain is built from TRBV9 and TRBJ1-4; D remains unclear. The CDR3 length is 15 residues. The germline V gene encodes CDR1 SGDLS and CDR2 YYNGEE. Trimming took off 2 bases at V and 12 bases at J, with 20 bases between the two ends. CDR3 region: CASSVSGSSAVELFF. For the CDR3, the DNA is TGTGCCAGCAGCGTCTCGGGGTCGTCTGCCGTGGAACTGTTTTTT.

The V call is TRBV24-1, the J call TRBJ1-5; 9 bases line up with TRBD1. Trimming cost V 4 bases and J 7 bases; bases outside gene matches: 7. There are 15 residues in the CDR3. CDR1 and CDR2 from the germline V gene are KGHDR and SFDVKD. The CDR3 DNA reads TGTGCCACCAGTGACGGGACAGGGCTTAGCCAGCCCCAGCATTTT. The encoded protein is CATSDGTGLSQPQHF.

The rearrangement uses TRBV5-5 and TRBJ2-3; a possible D gene is TRBD2 (5 bases). The CDR3 covers 15 residues. Germline assignment: CDR1 SGHKS and CDR2 YYEKEE (reference sequence). The V gene lost 4 bases and the J gene lost 1 base, with 13 bases spanning the gap. For the CDR3, the DNA is TGTGCCAGCAGCCCCCGTGGTAGCGGCACAGATACGCAGTATTTT. Amino acid sequence: CASSPRGSGTDTQYF.

The sample holds one count of this clone. This chain uses TRBV11-3 with TRBJ1-1, with a tentative D call TRBD1 (5 bases). Germline V gene sequence: CDR1 SGHNT, CDR2 YENEEA. V lost 1 base and J 0 bases, leaving 12 bases between the germline ends. The CDR3 is made up of 16 amino acids. CDR3 protein: CASSLVPDILNTEAFF. CDR3 bases: TGTGCCAGCAGCTTAGTCCCGGACATATTGAACACTGAAGCTTTCTTT.

The rearrangement uses TRBV6-2 or TRBV6-3 and TRBJ2-7, with TRBD2 matching over 15 bases. The V segment lost 5 bases and the J segment 5 bases; nucleotides outside the gene matches: 4. CDR3 length equals 15 residues. Per germline, CDR1 MNHEY and CDR2 SVGEGT. The CDR3 DNA follows: TGTGCCAGCAGTCGGACTAGCGGGAGGGCCGACGAGCAGTACTTC. This encodes CASSRTSGRADEQYF.

The chain has TRBV7-9 and TRBJ1-4; a weak D match, TRBD1 (5 bases). CDR3 size: 16 residues. CDR1 SEHNR and CDR2 FQNEAQ come from the germline V gene (reference sequence). V was shortened by 2 bases and J by 0 bases, with 10 bases between the two germline ends. The CDR3 DNA reads TGTGCCAGCAGCTTAAAGGGGTCACCAACTAATGAAAAACTGTTTTTT. Its translation: CASSLKGSPTNEKLFF.

This clone was recorded a few times. The gene calls are TRBV7-2 and TRBJ2-5; D perhaps matches TRBD1 (8 bases). The V and J ends lost 5 bases and 6 bases respectively, with 22 bases between them. The CDR3 has 16 residues. Germline V CDR1 and CDR2: SGHTA, FQGNSA. CDR3 DNA sequence: TGTGCCAGCAGCCCAGGGGGCGGGAGCGGGTGGCAGACCCAGTACTTC. Amino acid sequence: CASSPGGGSGWQTQYF.

The V call is TRBV5-1, the J call TRBJ2-1, with a possible D match to TRBD2 (6 bases). CDR1 is SGHRS and CDR2 is YFSETQ in the germline V gene. This CDR3 has 15 amino acids. Trimming left V 4 bases short and J 3 bases short, with 14 bases between. The CDR3 region is CASSQDRDFYNEQFF. The CDR3 DNA follows: TGCGCCAGCAGCCAAGACCGGGACTTCTACAATGAGCAGTTCTTC.

This chain uses TRBV30 with TRBJ1-5; D is possibly TRBD1 (6 bases). The germline V gene encodes CDR1 GTSNPN and CDR2 SVGIG (reference sequence). Trimming took 8 bases from V and 4 from J, leaving 15 bases between them. CDR3 length: 13 amino acids. The CDR3 region is CAQKQGPNQPQHF. CDR3 sequence (DNA): TGTGCCCAAAAACAGGGTCCGAATCAGCCCCAGCATTTT.

The chain recombines TRBV6-5 with TRBJ1-1; no clear D. Trimming cost V 0 bases and J 5 bases, with 13 bases left between them. Germline values: CDR1 MNHEY, CDR2 SVGAGI. The CDR3 consists of 15 residues. This CDR3 is CASSYSYRGRTEAFF. DNA of the CDR3: TGTGCCAGCAGTTACTCGTACCGGGGTCGGACTGAAGCTTTCTTT.

V and J are TRBV11-2 and TRBJ2-1; 11 bases fit TRBD2. The CDR3 spans 15 residues. In germline, CDR1 is SGHAT, CDR2 FQNNGV. The V segment lost 6 bases and the J segment 7 bases; nucleotides outside the gene matches: 8. In nucleotides, the CDR3 is TGTGCCAGCAGTTTACTAGCGGGAGTAAGGAATGAGCAGTTCTTC. Translated: CASSLLAGVRNEQFF.

The CDR3 here is CASSISTTEAFF. In DNA, the CDR3 is TGTGCCAGCAGTATAAGCACCACTGAAGCTTTCTTT. The chain carries TRBV12-3 or TRBV12-4 and TRBJ1-1; D is unresolved. V lost 5 bases and J 4 bases, leaving 8 bases between the germline ends. This CDR3 has 12 residues.

This chain joins TRBV12-5 and TRBJ1-2; TRBD1 might be the D (5 bases). Germline CDR1 reads LGHNT; CDR2 reads FRNRAP. The CDR3 totals 12 residues. V was cut by 4 bases and J by 5 bases, with 8 bases left in between. CDR3 bases: TGTGCTAGTGGTTACGACAGATATGGCTACACCTTC. Translation: CASGYDRYGYTF.

In DNA form, the CDR3 reads TGTGCCTGGAATTCGTTATGGACACGGTTTAGCTCCTACAATGAGCAGTTCTTC. Translating it yields CAWNSLWTRFSSYNEQFF. The chain couples TRBV30 to TRBJ2-1; possible D gene TRBD1, 5 bases. The CDR3 is 18 residues long. V lost 4 bases and J lost 0, with 22 bases in between. Germline assignment: CDR1 GTSNPN and CDR2 SVGIG (reference sequence).

By sample fraction, this clone is medium-sized. The rearrangement uses TRBV5-4 and TRBJ1-1, with D possibly being TRBD1 (5 bases). This CDR3 has 13 amino acids. V lost 4 bases and J 5 bases, leaving 12 bases between the germline ends. Per germline, CDR1 SGHNT and CDR2 YYREEE (reference sequence). CDR3 protein: CASSLRGDTEAFF. The CDR3 coding sequence is TGTGCCAGCAGCCTTCGGGGGGATACTGAAGCTTTCTTT.

The chain employs TRBV5-1 and TRBJ1-6; 8 bases are a match to TRBD1. Looked up from germline, CDR1 is SGHRS and CDR2 is YFSETQ. The ends lost 3 bases at V and 11 bases at J; junction bases unmatched: 4. The CDR3 has 13 residues. DNA of the CDR3: TGCGCCAGCAGCTGGCAGGGGGCGGCACCCCTCCACTTT. This codes for CASSWQGAAPLHF.

CDR3: CATAGGSNQPQHF. Written as DNA, the CDR3 is TGTGCCACCGCGGGGGGTAGCAATCAGCCCCAGCATTTT. The chain couples TRBV24-1 to TRBJ1-5; weak D call: TRBD1 (5 bases). The CDR3 covers 13 residues. Germline CDR1 reads KGHDR; CDR2 reads SFDVKD. Trimming pared 9 bases from V and 0 bases from J, leaving 8 bases between.

The V and J genes are TRBV2 and TRBJ1-4; 9 bases align to TRBD1. V dropped 8 bases and J dropped 5; count of bases not matched to a gene: 6. The length of the CDR3 is 14 residues. Germline loops: CDR1 SNHLY, CDR2 FYNNEI. Written as DNA, the CDR3 is TGTGCCAGCCTCGGGGACAGGGCAAATGAAAAACTGTTTTTT. It specifies CASLGDRANEKLFF.

This chain connects TRBV30 to TRBJ2-3, with D hard to call. V was trimmed by 2 bases and J by 5 bases, leaving 2 bases between them. The CDR3 is made up of 10 amino acids. The germline V gene has CDR1 GTSNPN and CDR2 SVGIG (reference sequence). Here the CDR3 DNA reads TGTGCCTGGAGTCGAGATACGCAGTATTTT. Translation: CAWSRDTQYF.